This T cell receptor beta chain was identified in a study of blood T cell repertoires in COVID-19. Study as a whole: COVID-19 samples collected from the United States, Italy and Spain covered acute and convalescent phases. PBMCs, B-cell-depleted T cells, or T cells provided the cDNA or gDNA that made up the material.

Looked up from germline, CDR1 is SQVTM and CDR2 is ANQGSEA. V lost 4 bases and J lost 3; bases outside the gene matches: 5. CDR3 length equals 13 residues. Per the original data handling: Estimation of nucleated cell counts was performed using reference gene primer amplification. TCRdb keeps only in-frame clones here, not all; method: immunoSEQ multiplex PCR. That table furnishes V, J and clone size, whereas the DNA furnished D and trimming. In the table there are about 210,000 clones, 84% of which are singletons. Specimen: peripheral blood. This receptor was taken from a man aged 45-65 years with active or convalescent COVID-19. The genes are TRBV29-1 and TRBJ2-5; the match to TRBD1 covers 7 bases. This chain's CDR3 is CSVVKGAKETQYF. The CDR3 nucleotides are TGCAGCGTTGTTAAGGGGGCTAAAGAGACCCAGTACTTC.